The 31 T cell receptor beta chains below all came from one sample that was sequenced in a study of T cells after yellow fever vaccination. MiXCR, run by TCRdb on the 5' RACE reads, gives a single entry per CDR3 protein. Altogether about 350,000 distinct CDR3 sequences are present, 8% to 9.5% being singletons, with the ten largest covering roughly 15%. The sample in question was PBMCs, obtained approximately 47 days after the first yellow fever vaccination. These TCRs come from a man younger than 35 who received the YFV17D yellow fever vaccine.

The CDR3 bases are TGTGCCAGCAGTTCATCTCGCGGGCCTTATAGCAATCAGCCCCAGCATTTT. Protein sequence: CASSSSRGPYSNQPQHF. The chain uses TRBV6-5 and TRBJ1-5, with D unclear. The CDR3 consists of 17 residues. Germline V gene lookup returns CDR1 MNHEY and CDR2 SVGAGI. Between the trimmed V and J ends, which lost 4 bases and 0 bases, there was a span of 16 bases.

In its sample, this clonotype was seen many times. CDR3 in amino acids: CASSYSSGNTGELFF. The CDR3 DNA is TGTGCCAGCAGTTACTCGAGCGGGAACACCGGGGAGCTGTTTTTT. The chain employs TRBV6-5 and TRBJ2-2, with TRBD2 as a possible D gene (5 bases). The germline V gene encodes CDR1 MNHEY and CDR2 SVGAGI. The CDR3 loop spans 15 amino acids. Deletions cut 0 bases from V and 1 base from J, with 6 bases between.

V is TRBV28 and J is TRBJ1-2; D not resolved. V was shortened by 2 bases and J by 5 bases, with 15 bases between the two germline ends. The V gene's germline CDR1 is MDHEN and CDR2 SYDVKM. There are 15 residues in the CDR3. The CDR3 reads CASSLSTPIGYGYTF. CDR3 bases: TGTGCCAGCAGTTTAAGTACCCCCATAGGATATGGCTACACCTTC.

The chain has TRBV20-1 and TRBJ2-1; D gene unclear. Germline V lookup: CDR1 DFQATT, CDR2 SNEGSKA (reference sequence). Trimming took 5 bases from V and 6 from J, leaving 11 bases between them. This CDR3 region has 12 residues. CDR3 amino acids: CSAGRTSNEQFF. CDR3 bases: TGCAGTGCTGGACGGACGAGCAATGAGCAGTTCTTC.

The chain has TRBV7-2 and TRBJ2-6, with a weak D call TRBD2 (5 bases). V was pared by 2 bases and J by 2 bases, with 10 bases between. This CDR3 comprises 16 residues. CDR1 is SGHTA and CDR2 is FQGNSA in the germline V gene. The CDR3 bases are TGTGCCAGCAGCTTACCAAGGACTGCTGGGGCCAACGTCCTGACTTTC. It is translated as CASSLPRTAGANVLTF.

This clonotype was recorded a few times. This sequence joins TRBV6-5 and TRBJ2-7, with 7 positions matching TRBD2. Germline lookup yields CDR1 MNHEY and CDR2 SVGAGI. The CDR3 is 15 residues long. V lost 2 bases to trimming and J lost 2 bases; unmatched junction nucleotides: 6. This CDR3 reads CASSYPQAGAYEQYF. CDR3 sequence (DNA): TGTGCCAGCAGTTACCCCCAGGCGGGGGCCTACGAGCAGTACTTC.

This clonotype was found many times. The chain couples TRBV4-2 to TRBJ2-5, with D possibly being TRBD2 (6 bases). CDR1 LGHNA and CDR2 YNFKEQ come from the germline V gene. Trimming took 0 bases from V and 1 from J, leaving 12 bases between them. The CDR3 contains 16 residues. CDR3 sequence (DNA): TGTGCCAGCAGCCAAGAATATCGGACTACCCAAGAGACCCAGTACTTC. Protein: CASSQEYRTTQETQYF.

This clonotype has only one observation. The CDR3 DNA reads as TGTGCCACCAGCGGGACAGGCCTCTCTGGGGCCAACGTCCTGACTTTC. It translates to CATSGTGLSGANVLTF. This chain joins TRBV15 and TRBJ2-6, with 8 bases matching TRBD1. V lost 5 bases to trimming and J lost 0 bases; unmatched junction nucleotides: 3. Germline V gives CDR1 LNHNV, CDR2 YYDKDF (reference sequence). The CDR3 is 16 amino acids.

This clonotype was seen a few times. J is TRBJ2-5 and V is TRBV6-1, with D perhaps TRBD2 (6 bases). The CDR3 extends over 14 amino acids. Trimming pared 5 bases from V and 2 bases from J, leaving 12 bases between. Germline CDR1 and CDR2: MNHNS and SASEGT. As DNA, the CDR3 is TGTGCCAGCAGTAATCCCGGGGGACAAGAGACCCAGTACTTC. Translated: CASSNPGGQETQYF.

The sample holds many counts of this clonotype. This chain uses TRBV2 with TRBJ1-6; the D gene is possibly TRBD1 (5 bases). V shed 3 bases and J shed 10 bases, with 10 bases lying between them. The CDR3 is 13 residues long. Germline CDR1 and CDR2: SNHLY and FYNNEI. The DNA for the CDR3 is TGTGCCAGCAGTGACTCAGGGCAGTCACCCCTCCACTTT. Translated: CASSDSGQSPLHF.

Written as DNA, the CDR3 is TGTGCCAGCAGCTCCCTAGGGGCGTACAATGAGCAGTTCTTC. Amino acids: CASSSLGAYNEQFF. This chain connects TRBV7-6 to TRBJ2-1; tentative D call: TRBD1 (5 bases). Deletions cut 4 bases from V and 4 bases from J, with 11 bases between. Per the germline V gene, CDR1 is SGHVS and CDR2 is FNYEAQ. The CDR3 covers 14 residues. Full variable domain (rest looked up from reference TRBV7-6 and TRBJ2-1): GAGVSQSPRYKVTKRGQDVALRCDPISGHVSLYWYRQALGQGPEFLTYFNYEAQQDKSGLPNDRFSAERPEGSISTLTIQRTEQRDSAMYRCASSSLGAYNEQFFGPGTRLTVL.

This clonotype has only a few counts. The chain carries TRBV7-3 and TRBJ2-1; 7 nucleotides align to TRBD2. Germline V gene lookup returns CDR1 SGHTA and CDR2 FQGTGA. The V and J ends lost 5 bases and 8 bases, in that order; junction bases with no gene match: 9. CDR3 length: 14 residues. CDR3 loop: CASSLRLAVDEQFF. The CDR3 region has the DNA TGTGCCAGCAGCCTGAGACTAGCTGTCGATGAGCAGTTCTTC. Full variable domain (outside the CDR3, taken from reference TRBV7-3 and TRBJ2-1): GAGVSQTPSNKVTEKGKYVELRCDPISGHTALYWYRQSLGQGPEFLIYFQGTGAADDSGLPNDRFFAVRPEGSVSTLKIQRTERGDSAVYLCASSLRLAVDEQFFGPGTRLTVL.

The V call is TRBV27, the J call TRBJ1-6; D perhaps matches TRBD1 (6 bases). The V and J ends lost 8 bases and 0 bases respectively, with 14 bases between them. The CDR3 totals 16 residues. Germline V gene data show CDR1 as MNHEY and CDR2 as SMNVEV (reference sequence). DNA for the CDR3: TGTGCCAGCGGGACAAGGTCGGACTCCTATAATTCACCCCTCCACTTT. Translation: CASGTRSDSYNSPLHF.

This clonotype appeared a few times. This rearrangement joins TRBV25-1 to TRBJ1-2; D gene ambiguous. V shed 4 bases and J shed 7 bases, with 13 bases lying between them. CDR3 length: 13 residues. Germline V lookup: CDR1 MGHDK, CDR2 SYGVNS. CDR3: CASSGGFLGGYTF. The DNA of the CDR3 is TGTGCCAGCAGTGGGGGTTTTCTTGGTGGCTACACCTTC.

This clonotype was detected only a few times. The junction shows a germline mismatch at one end, possibly a read error. The gene calls are TRBV12-3 or TRBV12-4 and TRBJ1-5; no clear D gene. CDR3 length equals 13 residues. The CDR3 spells CASSIAVNQPQHF. CDR3 DNA: TGTGCCAGCAGTATAGCGGTCAATCAGCCCCAGCATTTT.

The genes are TRBV6-5 and TRBJ2-3; TRBD1 aligns across 7 bases. Per the germline V gene, CDR1 is MNHEY and CDR2 is SVGAGI. The CDR3 is 17 amino acids. V lost 2 bases and J lost 0; bases outside the gene matches: 8. CDR3 sequence reads: CASSYGRETGSTDTQYF. CDR3 DNA: TGTGCCAGCAGTTACGGACGTGAGACAGGGAGCACAGATACGCAGTATTTT.

This clonotype was found many times. The V call is TRBV7-9, the J call TRBJ1-4, with 10 bases aligning to TRBD1. Germline trimming cut 5 bases from V and 8 bases from J; bases unmatched to any gene: 5. The CDR3 is made up of 14 amino acids. The germline CDR1 and CDR2 sequences are SEHNR and FQNEAQ (reference sequence). CDR3 in amino acids: CASSVGQGGEKLFF. In DNA, the CDR3 is TGTGCCAGCAGCGTCGGACAGGGGGGCGAAAAACTGTTTTTT.

This chain uses TRBV28 with TRBJ2-4, with TRBD1 matching over 10 bases. Looked up from germline, CDR1 is MDHEN and CDR2 is SYDVKM. The CDR3 consists of 13 residues. J gave up 9 bases and V 7 bases, and 6 bases lay outside the gene matches. In DNA form, the CDR3 reads TGTGCCAGCAAATCGGGACAGGGGTTCATTCAGTACTTC. Protein product: CASKSGQGFIQYF.

The gene calls are TRBV7-2 and TRBJ2-1, with 10 bases that match TRBD2. Trimming cost V 3 bases and J 4 bases; bases outside gene matches: 9. Germline loops: CDR1 SGHTA, CDR2 FQGNSA. This CDR3 spans 17 amino acids. The CDR3 bases are TGTGCCAGCAGCTTTGACGCCGGGACTAGCGAATACAATGAGCAGTTCTTC. Protein product: CASSFDAGTSEYNEQFF.

This clonotype has a handful of counts. J is TRBJ2-3 and V is TRBV4-1; 7 nucleotides agree with TRBD2. Germline CDR1 and CDR2: MGHRA and YSYEKL. This CDR3 contains 17 residues. Unmatched junction bases numbered 6, after V lost 0 bases and J lost 0 bases. The CDR3 protein is CASSQDWRGTSTDTQYF. The CDR3, as DNA: TGCGCCAGCAGCCAAGATTGGCGGGGGACTAGCACAGATACGCAGTATTTT.

The chain is built from TRBV7-2 and TRBJ2-7; 7 nucleotides match TRBD1. Germline V gives CDR1 SGHTA, CDR2 FQGNSA. The CDR3 spans 15 residues. J was trimmed by 0 bases and V by 4 bases; bases with no gene match: 6. The CDR3 spells CASSSLGQNSYEQYF. CDR3 DNA sequence: TGTGCCAGCAGCTCATTGGGACAGAACTCCTACGAGCAGTACTTC. The full variable domain, completed using reference TRBV7-2 and TRBJ2-7, is GAGVSQSPSNKVTEKGKDVELRCDPISGHTALYWYRQSLGQGLEFLIYFQGNSAPDKSGLPSDRFSAERTGGSVSTLTIQRTQQEDSAVYLCASSSLGQNSYEQYFGPGTRLTVT.

The sample holds a few counts of this clonotype. The gene calls are TRBV6-1 and TRBJ1-2; perhaps TRBD1 as D (5 bases). The CDR3 extends over 13 amino acids. Germline V gene data show CDR1 as MNHNS and CDR2 as SASEGT. V lost 6 bases and J 4 bases, leaving 12 bases between the germline ends. In DNA form, the CDR3 reads TGTGCCAGCAGGGGACCAGAGGTCTATGGCTACACCTTC. This codes for CASRGPEVYGYTF.

The chain couples TRBV5-1 to TRBJ2-7; D is unclear. CDR1 is SGHRS and CDR2 is YFSETQ in the germline V gene. This CDR3 comprises 15 residues. V was pared by 6 bases and J by 4 bases, with 20 bases between. Here the CDR3 reads CASKLAWATPYEQYF. CDR3 DNA sequence: TGCGCCAGCAAGCTGGCTTGGGCCACCCCATACGAGCAGTACTTC.

This clonotype was seen only a few times. The V and J genes are TRBV7-2 and TRBJ1-2; maybe TRBD1 (6 bases). CDR3 length: 15 residues. V was clipped by 5 bases and J by 2 bases, with 15 bases between them. Germline loops: CDR1 SGHTA, CDR2 FQGNSA. In DNA form, the CDR3 reads TGTGCCAGCAGCCGCCAAACAGGGCAAAACTATGGCTACACCTTC. Residues: CASSRQTGQNYGYTF.

A few counts support this clonotype. The chain joins TRBV5-6 to TRBJ2-7, with TRBD1 identical over 9 bases. CDR1 SGHDT and CDR2 YYEEEE come from the germline V gene. The CDR3 consists of 14 residues. The ends lost 2 bases at V and 6 bases at J; junction bases unmatched: 6. This CDR3 reads CASSLNRGLAEQYF. DNA for the CDR3: TGTGCCAGCAGCTTAAACAGGGGGCTCGCCGAGCAGTACTTC.

This clonotype turned up a few times. V is TRBV20-1 and J is TRBJ2-1, with a tentative D call TRBD1 (6 bases). Germline V gene data show CDR1 as DFQATT and CDR2 as SNEGSKA (reference sequence). The CDR3 has 12 residues. Between the trimmed V and J ends, which lost 5 bases and 7 bases, there was a span of 12 bases. The CDR3 protein is CSADTGLNEQFF. For the CDR3, the DNA is TGCAGTGCTGACACAGGGTTAAATGAGCAGTTCTTC.

This clonotype was seen a handful of times. The gene calls are TRBV20-1 and TRBJ2-1, with a tentative D call TRBD1 (6 bases). This CDR3 comprises 12 residues. Germline-derived CDR1 and CDR2 are DFQATT and SNEGSKA (reference sequence). Trimming took off 5 bases at V and 9 bases at J, with 14 bases between the two ends. CDR3 bases: TGCAGTGCTCGTATCGGACAGAGTGAGCAGTTCTTC. Its protein is CSARIGQSEQFF.

This clonotype was recorded a few times. The chain carries TRBV10-2 and TRBJ1-5, with D possibly being TRBD1 (5 bases). The V end lost 5 bases, the J end lost 5 bases, and 13 bases lay between the germline ends. Germline V gives CDR1 WSHSY, CDR2 SAAADI. This CDR3 spans 14 amino acids. The chain's CDR3 is CASSSTGRDQPQHF. The CDR3 DNA reads TGCGCCAGCAGTAGTACGGGACGGGATCAGCCCCAGCATTTT.

CDR3 region: CASSLRGQYSGANVLTF. CDR3 sequence (DNA): TGCGCCAGCAGCTTGAGGGGACAGTACTCTGGGGCCAACGTCCTGACTTTC. The chain uses TRBV5-1 and TRBJ2-6, with 7 bases that match TRBD1. V was pared by 1 base and J by 0 bases, with 4 bases of the junction left unmatched. Germline V lookup: CDR1 SGHRS, CDR2 YFSETQ. This CDR3 is built from 17 residues.

The chain is built from TRBV20-1 and TRBJ1-4; TRBD1 aligns across 9 bases. J gave up 8 bases and V 3 bases, and 16 bases lay outside the gene matches. The V gene's germline CDR1 is DFQATT and CDR2 SNEGSKA (reference sequence). The CDR3 extends over 17 amino acids. CDR3 nucleotide sequence: TGCAGTGCTAGGGACGCTCCGGTGGGACAGGGTGTGGAAAAACTGTTTTTT. It translates to CSARDAPVGQGVEKLFF.

The chain uses TRBV6-6 and TRBJ2-1; D possibly uses TRBD1 or TRBD2 (6 bases each). The CDR3 spans 13 residues. From germline, CDR1 is MNHNY and CDR2 SVGAGI (reference sequence). V was trimmed by 7 bases and J by 4 bases, leaving 11 bases between them. CDR3 sequence reads: CASIGGPYNEQFF. CDR3 bases: TGTGCCAGCATCGGGGGCCCATACAATGAGCAGTTCTTC.